This TCR beta chain was documented in a study of blood T cells in healthy people across ages. Background on the study: Researchers report that template switching captured about one barcoded beta molecule per two T cells.

Using a J-beta primer mix together with a sample-barcoded 5' primer, a second PCR was run for about 6 to 12 cycles. Template switching added a 12-random-nucleotide identifier to every cDNA molecule. TCRdb fed the 5' RACE reads into MiXCR, producing one record per CDR3 protein. The data show more than 500,000 distinct CDR3 sequences, approximately 30% seen once. Study-wide points: Higher diversity and more naive CD4+ cells were features of long-lived donors, compared to aged donors.

The CDR3 runs to 13 residues. CDR1 is ENHRY, CDR2 SYGVKD, per germline. Donors ranged from roughly 6 to 100 years old and were healthy Caucasians in Russia. On this clonotype: Its specificity is not known.

The clonotype was recovered from a woman aged 70-85 years in good health. The sequenced material came from blood. The V call is TRBV10-3, the J call TRBJ2-5; D may be TRBD1 or TRBD2 (5 bases each). The end of the DNA fits TRBJ2-7 better, so the J call may be wrong. The CDR3 sequence is CAISESTGREQYF. DNA of the CDR3: TGTGCCATCAGTGAGTCGACGGGGCGCGAGCAGTACTTC.